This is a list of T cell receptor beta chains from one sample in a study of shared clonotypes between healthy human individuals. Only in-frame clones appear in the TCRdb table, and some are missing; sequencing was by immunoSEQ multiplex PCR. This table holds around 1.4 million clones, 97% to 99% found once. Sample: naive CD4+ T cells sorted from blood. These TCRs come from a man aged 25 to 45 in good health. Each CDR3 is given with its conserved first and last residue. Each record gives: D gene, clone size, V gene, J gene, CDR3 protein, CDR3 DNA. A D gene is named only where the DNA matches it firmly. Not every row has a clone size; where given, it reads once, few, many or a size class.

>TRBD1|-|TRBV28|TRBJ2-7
CASSPEGARNEQYF
TGTGCCAGCAGTCCCGAGGGGGCGAGGAACGAGCAGTACTTC
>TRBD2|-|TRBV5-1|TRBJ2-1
CASSSSASGGGNEQFF
TGCGCCAGCAGCTCTTCCGCTAGCGGGGGGGGCAATGAGCAGTTCTTC
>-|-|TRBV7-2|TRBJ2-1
CASSLAHSNEQFF
TGTGCCAGCAGCTTAGCGCATAGCAATGAGCAGTTCTTC
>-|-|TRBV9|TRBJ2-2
CASSVAQLGLVGGELFF
TGTGCCAGCAGCGTAGCTCAATTAGGGCTAGTCGGCGGGGAGCTGTTTTTT
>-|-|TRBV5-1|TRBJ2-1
CASSFRGPPANEQFF
TGCGCCAGCAGCTTTCGGGGGCCGCCCGCAAATGAGCAGTTCTTC
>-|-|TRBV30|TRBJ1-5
CAWSVEGGGNQPQHF
TGTGCCTGGAGTGTAGAGGGGGGGGGCAATCAGCCCCAGCATTTT
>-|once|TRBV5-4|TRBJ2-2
CASSSRQVNTGELFF
TGTGCCAGCAGCTCGCGGCAGGTGAACACCGGGGAGCTGTTTTTT
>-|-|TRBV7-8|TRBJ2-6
CASSLGRITLGANVLTF
TGTGCCAGCAGCTTAGGCAGGATTACTCTGGGGGCCAACGTCCTGACTTTC
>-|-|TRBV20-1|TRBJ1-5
CSASQGTQHF
TGCAGTGCTAGTCAGGGGACCCAGCATTTT
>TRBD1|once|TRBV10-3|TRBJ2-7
CAIKDGQGKIYEQYF
TGTGCCATCAAGGATGGACAGGGGAAAATCTACGAGCAGTACTTC
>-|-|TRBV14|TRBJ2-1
CASSLLAGRGSYNEQFF
TGTGCCAGCAGCCTGTTGGCGGGCCGAGGGAGCTACAATGAGCAGTTCTTC
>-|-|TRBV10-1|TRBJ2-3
CASSERPSASTDTQYF
TGCGCCAGCAGTGAGCGGCCTAGCGCCAGCACAGATACGCAGTATTTT
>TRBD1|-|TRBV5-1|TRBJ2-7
CASSREQGGLEQYF
TGCGCCAGCAGCAGGGAACAGGGGGGTCTCGAGCAGTACTTC